The 8 T cell receptor beta chains below were found in one sample sequenced in a study of OX40 agonist ivuxolimab in advanced cancers. Generated by immunoSEQ multiplex PCR, the TCRdb table keeps only in-frame clones and is missing some. Among some 64,000 clones, roughly 90% were seen once, and the ten largest hold about 19%. The source material was CD4+ or CD8+ T cells sorted from blood, sampled in a trial of the OX40 agonist ivuxolimab. The source is an adult with an advanced solid tumor such as melanoma, head and neck, liver or kidney cancer.

V usage is TRBV29-1 and J usage is TRBJ2-6; 8 positions agree with TRBD1. CDR1 and CDR2 (germline): SQVTM, ANQGSEA. The CDR3 runs to 15 residues. V was clipped by 2 bases and J by 2 bases; unmatched bases: 2. The CDR3 protein is CSVEQGATGANVLTF. CDR3 sequence (DNA): TGCAGCGTTGAACAGGGGGCTACTGGGGCCAACGTCCTGACTTTC.

V usage is TRBV28 and J usage is TRBJ1-2; TRBD1 agrees at 8 bases. The trim removed 3 bases at V and 6 bases at J, leaving 9 bases unmatched. From germline, CDR1 is MDHEN and CDR2 SYDVKM. There are 15 residues in the CDR3. The CDR3 region is CASSLGGRGQDGYTF. As DNA, the CDR3 is TGTGCCAGCAGTTTGGGGGGCAGGGGGCAGGATGGCTACACCTTC.

On this clone: At one boundary the junction diverges from the germline segment, which might be a read error. This chain links TRBV7-9 with TRBJ1-4, with TRBD1 matching over 9 bases. The length of the CDR3 is 11 residues. Germline V gives CDR1 SEHNR, CDR2 FQNEAQ (reference sequence). Written as DNA, the CDR3 is TGTGCCAGCAGCGGGGGACAGGGTAAGATTTTT. Its protein product is CASSGGQGKIF.

This chain uses TRBV28 with TRBJ2-7; TRBD1 might be the D (6 bases). Between the trimmed V and J ends, which lost 7 bases and 2 bases, there was a span of 12 bases. The CDR3 extends over 13 amino acids. Per germline, CDR1 MDHEN and CDR2 SYDVKM. The CDR3 sequence: CASTSQGTYEQYF. CDR3 in DNA: TGTGCCAGCACCTCGCAGGGGACCTACGAGCAGTACTTC.

The V gene is TRBV5-6, the J gene TRBJ1-5; D gene ambiguous. Germline V gene data show CDR1 as SGHDT and CDR2 as YYEEEE. The CDR3 totals 14 residues. Deletions cut 3 bases from V and 2 bases from J, with 9 bases between. The CDR3 region is CASSSWIGNQPQHF. The CDR3 nucleotides read TGTGCCAGCAGCTCTTGGATCGGCAATCAGCCCCAGCATTTT.

The chain uses TRBV9 and TRBJ1-5; the match to TRBD1 covers 7 bases. Looked up from germline, CDR1 is SGDLS and CDR2 is YYNGEE. This CDR3 is 15 amino acids long. J was trimmed by 3 bases and V by 2 bases; bases with no gene match: 5. The CDR3 region has the DNA TGTGCCAGCAGCGTGACAGGGAATTACAATCAGCCCCAGCATTTT. Its translation is CASSVTGNYNQPQHF.

In DNA form, the CDR3 reads TGTGCCAGCAGTTTCCTTACAGGGGAACGGGGAAACACCATATATTTT. It translates to CASSFLTGERGNTIYF. This chain uses TRBV28 with TRBJ1-3; TRBD1 matches 7 bases. Germline values: CDR1 MDHEN, CDR2 SYDVKM. CDR3 length: 16 amino acids. J gave up 4 bases and V 3 bases, and 9 bases lay outside the gene matches.

The V and J genes are TRBV9 and TRBJ2-2, with 8 bases fitting TRBD2. Per germline, CDR1 SGDLS and CDR2 YYNGEE. The CDR3 is made up of 18 amino acids. The ends lost 3 bases at V and 3 bases at J; junction bases unmatched: 13. The CDR3 loop reads CASSGTSGPLADTGELFF. Written as DNA, the CDR3 is TGTGCCAGCAGCGGCACTAGCGGTCCCCTTGCGGACACCGGGGAGCTGTTTTTT.